Listed below are T cell receptor beta chains from one sample, sequenced in a study of blood T cell repertoires in COVID-19. Sequenced by immunoSEQ multiplex PCR; TCRdb stores in-frame clones only, minus some. The table records some 68,000 clones, roughly 87% of them present only once. Sequencing input: peripheral blood. These receptors all stem from a man aged 50 or older with active COVID-19. Both conserved end residues are part of each CDR3. A D gene is named only where the DNA matches it firmly. A clone size is listed for some rows: how often the clone was seen (once, few, many), or a class if it is expanded.

TRBJ2-7 TRBV4-1 17 TRBD2 - TGCGCCAGCAGCCAGGGACTAGCGGGGAGGTTACGTGCCGAGCAGTACTTC CASSQGLAGRLRAEQYF
TRBJ2-5 TRBV6-4 15 TRBD2 - TGTGCCAGCAGTGAAAAGGCGGGGGATCAAGAGACCCAGTACTTC CASSEKAGDQETQYF
TRBJ2-4 TRBV7-8 16 TRBD1 - TGTGCCAGCAGCTTAGCAGGGACAGGGACCAAAAACATTCAGTACTTC CASSLAGTGTKNIQYF
TRBJ1-4 TRBV7-9 15 - few TGTGCCAGCAGAACCCCAGGGGCAACTAATGAAAAACTGTTTTTT CASRTPGATNEKLFF
TRBJ1-5 TRBV18 14 TRBD1 - TGTGCCAGCTCTTCTGGAGGGGGCGGCCAGCCCCAGCATTTT CASSSGGGGQPQHF
TRBJ1-4 TRBV2 17 - - TGTGCCAGCAGTGGACCGACAGACAATGCAACTAATGAAAAACTGTTTTTT CASSGPTDNATNEKLFF
TRBJ2-6 TRBV18 18 - - TGTGCCAGCTCACCACGAGGGACATCAGTATCTGGGGCCAACGTCCTGACTTTC CASSPRGTSVSGANVLTF
TRBJ2-5 TRBV19 14 TRBD2 - TGTGCCAGTAGTAGCGGGGGAGTCGGGGAGACCCAGTACTTC CASSSGGVGETQYF
TRBJ1-1 TRBV2 14 - - TGTGCCAGCGCAGGGGTTCCGCCGAACACTGAAGCTTTCTTT CASAGVPPNTEAFF
TRBJ2-1 TRBV12-3/TRBV12-4 12 - once TGTGCCAGCAGTCCACCCGGCAATGAGCAGTTCTTC CASSPPGNEQFF
TRBJ1-2 TRBV7-9 15 TRBD1 once TGTGCCAGCAGCTTAGTCGAGGGGGCGAACTATGGCTACACCTTC CASSLVEGANYGYTF
TRBJ1-1 TRBV10-3 14 TRBD1 - TGTGCCATCAGTTTACAGGGGACGAACACTGAAGCTTTCTTT CAISLQGTNTEAFF
TRBJ2-7 TRBV2 12 - - TGTGCCAGCAGGACTCCGGGGTTTGAGCAGTACTTC CASRTPGFEQYF
TRBJ1-3 TRBV5-1 15 - - TGCGCCAGCAGCTTGGAGGGGAACTCTGGAAACACCATATATTTT CASSLEGNSGNTIYF
TRBJ2-1 TRBV29-1 13 - - TGCAGCGTTGGCCAGGAAGTATGGGATGAGCAGTTCTTC CSVGQEVWDEQFF
TRBJ1-5 TRBV5-6 16 - - TGTGCCAGCAGCTTGGGTGAGGGAAGGGGCAATCAGCCCCAGCATTTT CASSLGEGRGNQPQHF
TRBJ2-7 TRBV4-1 15 - - TGCGCCAGCAGCCCCGAGGCACATCTAGTCTACGAGCAGTACTTC CASSPEAHLVYEQYF
TRBJ2-7 TRBV10-3 11 - - TGTGCCACCGAGAGCTCCTACGAGCAGTACTTC CATESSYEQYF
TRBJ2-1 TRBV6-2/TRBV6-3 18 TRBD1 - TGTGCCAGCAGTCGTAGGGACAGGGGGCGCGGGTCCTACAATGAGCAGTTCTTC CASSRRDRGRGSYNEQFF
TRBJ2-3 TRBV29-1 15 TRBD1 - TGCAGCGCCGATGGGACAGGGGGCCGGACAGATACGCAGTATTTT CSADGTGGRTDTQYF
TRBJ1-2 TRBV5-6 14 TRBD1 once TGTGCCAGCAGCTTGTACAGGGGAGGCTATGGCTACACCTTC CASSLYRGGYGYTF
TRBJ2-3 TRBV6-2/TRBV6-3 16 - - TGTGCCAGCAGTTACTCGGGAAGCGACTACACAGATACGCAGTATTTT CASSYSGSDYTDTQYF